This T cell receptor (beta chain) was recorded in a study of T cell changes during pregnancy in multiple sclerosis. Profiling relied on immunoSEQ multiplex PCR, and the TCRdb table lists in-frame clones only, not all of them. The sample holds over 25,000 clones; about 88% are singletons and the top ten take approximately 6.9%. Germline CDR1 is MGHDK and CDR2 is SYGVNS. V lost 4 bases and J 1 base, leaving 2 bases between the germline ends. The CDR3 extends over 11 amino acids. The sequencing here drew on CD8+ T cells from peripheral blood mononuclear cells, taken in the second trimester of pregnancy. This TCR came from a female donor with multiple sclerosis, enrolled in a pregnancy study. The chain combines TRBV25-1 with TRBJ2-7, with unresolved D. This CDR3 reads CASSASYEQYF. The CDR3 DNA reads TGTGCCAGCAGTGCTTCCTACGAGCAGTACTTC.